This note documents a single T cell receptor beta chain sequence. The data were obtained in a study of T cell repertoires in ileal Crohn's disease. V was pared by 4 bases and J by 7 bases, with 7 bases between. The CDR3 has 12 residues. Per germline, CDR1 SNHLY and CDR2 FYNNEI. Only in-frame clones appear in the TCRdb table, and some are missing; sequencing was by immunoSEQ multiplex PCR. The data hold around 6,000 clones, with around 79% observed a single time. The chain recombines TRBV2 with TRBJ2-2, with D unresolved. The clonotype was recovered from an adult with Crohn's disease. Sequencing was done on a sample of ileal tissue. CDR3 bases: TGTGCCAGCAGTGTTCTACTCGGGGAGCTGTTTTTT. This sequence encodes CASSVLLGELFF.